This T cell receptor beta chain emerged from a study of T-cell reconstitution after alpha-beta-depleted transplantation in children. V was shortened by 5 bases and J by 0 bases, with 8 bases between the two germline ends. CDR1 and CDR2 from the germline V gene are SQVTM and ANQGSEA. CDR3 length: 12 residues. Preparing the TCRbeta library involved the use of unique molecular identifiers. TCRdb re-called the PCR reads through MiXCR, storing one row per CDR3 protein. The sample lists 200,000 to 300,000 distinct CDR3 sequences; 12% were seen once. At least ten counts were recorded for this clonotype. The receptor's source is a human donor who donated a stem cell graft to a child with acute lymphoblastic leukemia. Sequenced material: PBMCs from the stem cell graft donor, taken from the stem cell graft. V is TRBV29-1 and J is TRBJ2-7, with D possibly TRBD2 on 6 matching bases. The CDR3 DNA is TGCAGCGTTTGGGACTCCTCCTACGAGCAGTACTTC. Translated: CSVWDSSYEQYF.